These T cell receptor beta chains were read from a single sample in a study of CD8+ T cells in alopecia areata. Method: immunoSEQ multiplex PCR; TCRdb's copy keeps in-frame clones and lacks some. Of about 94,000 clones detected, 60% to 80% appear once; the ten largest clones hold 17%. The source material was CD8+ T cells sorted from blood, sampled at roughly week 45, from a patient treated with tofacitinib. These receptors originate from a human donor with alopecia areata. Each CDR3 is given with its conserved first and last residue. A D gene is named only where the DNA matches it firmly. Some rows have no size entry. The others give once, few or many, or a class for an expanded clone.

once	NA	TRBV5-1	TRBJ1-2	CASSLEAGVVWNYGYTF	TGCGCCAGCAGCTTGGAGGCAGGGGTGGTTTGGAACTATGGCTACACCTTC
NA	TRBD1	TRBV9	TRBJ2-6	CASSEDRGDSGANVLTF	TGTGCCAGCAGCGAGGACAGGGGTGACTCTGGGGCCAACGTCCTGACTTTC
NA	NA	TRBV12-5	TRBJ2-1	CASGKGVNEQFF	TGTGCTAGTGGTAAAGGGGTGAATGAGCAGTTCTTC
NA	TRBD1	TRBV25-1	TRBJ2-4	CASLSTGDGKNIQYF	TGTGCCAGCCTCAGTACAGGGGATGGCAAAAACATTCAGTACTTC
NA	NA	TRBV11-2	TRBJ1-1	CASSPRDRITEAFF	TGTGCCAGCAGCCCCAGGGATCGGATCACTGAAGCTTTCTTT
NA	NA	TRBV25-1	TRBJ1-2	CASSEGGSGYTF	TGTGCCAGCAGTGAGGGTGGCTCTGGCTACACCTTC
few	TRBD2	TRBV5-6	TRBJ2-5	CASSLGLAGGPGETQYF	TGTGCCAGCAGCTTGGGACTAGCGGGGGGGCCGGGAGAGACCCAGTACTTC
once	NA	TRBV30	TRBJ1-1	CASFRGEATEAFF	TGTGCCTCATTTAGGGGCGAGGCCACTGAAGCTTTCTTT
NA	TRBD2	TRBV19	TRBJ2-2	CASSTFPGGVNTGELFF	TGTGCCAGTAGTACCTTTCCCGGGGGGGTGAACACCGGGGAGCTGTTTTTT
NA	TRBD1	TRBV29-1	TRBJ1-2	CSVEGAAQGAQGYGYTF	TGCAGCGTTGAAGGGGCTGCGCAGGGGGCGCAGGGCTATGGCTACACCTTC
few	NA	TRBV30	TRBJ1-5	CAWADSGNQPQHF	TGTGCCTGGGCCGACTCTGGCAATCAGCCCCAGCATTTT
NA	NA	TRBV4-3	TRBJ2-7	CASSQSGAGGEQYF	TGCGCCAGCAGCCAAAGTGGAGCCGGGGGAGAGCAGTACTTC